These 9 T cell receptor beta chains originate from one sample sequenced in a study of HIV-infected children after antiretroviral therapy interruption (dated by TCRdb to between 2018 and 2020). In the paper's terms, the treatment or condition label means: PENTA 11 planned treatment interruption arm or continuous ART arm. Library preparation employed 3' RACE. Data came from an Illumina MiSeq. To correct PCR amplification bias, TCR libraries were generated from RNA with a 3' RACE protocol that used unique molecular identifiers. TCRdb handled the public reads itself, with Q25 trimming in fastp and clone calling in MiXCR, and kept productive beta chains. Rows with a matching CDR3 protein are joined into one entry that keeps the most common DNA and genes. The sample table holds 90,000 or so distinct CDR3 sequences, of which 6.9% were seen once. The ten largest clonotypes hold approximately 1.2% of the sample.

The source material was CD45RA+ CD4+ T cells from PBMCs, pooled from several time points, sampled from a donor given antiretroviral therapy, either interrupted or continuous. The cell subset or site label here, explained by the study, means: naive CD4+ CD45RA+ CD45RO- T cells. The receptor source for this set is a pool of human donors with HIV.

The genes are TRBV10-3 and TRBJ1-1, with 10 bases identical to TRBD1. In germline, CDR1 is ENHRY, CDR2 SYGVKD. This CDR3 is 15 amino acids long. Trimming removed 5 bases from V and 7 bases from J; junction bases left unmatched: 10. The CDR3 nucleotides read TGTGCCATCAGTCCGTCTGGGACAGGGGTTCTTGAAGCTTTCTTT. Translated, it gives CAISPSGTGVLEAFF.

This clonotype was found once. The chain is built from TRBV29-1 and TRBJ2-3; D is perhaps TRBD1 (6 bases). Germline V gives CDR1 SQVTM, CDR2 ANQGSEA. Trimming shortened V by 4 bases and J by 3 bases, and 14 bases separated the two germline ends. This CDR3 spans 14 amino acids. CDR3 region: CSVVGAESTDTQYF. CDR3 bases: TGCAGCGTTGTGGGGGCAGAGAGTACAGATACGCAGTATTTT.

In its sample, this clonotype was seen a few times. The CDR3 sequence is CSARPGTSIETQYF. The DNA for the CDR3 is TGCAGTGCTCGTCCCGGGACATCGATCGAGACCCAGTACTTC. The chain is built from TRBV20-1 and TRBJ2-5; D possibly corresponds to TRBD1 (6 bases). CDR3 length: 14 amino acids. CDR1 and CDR2 (germline): DFQATT, SNEGSKA (reference sequence). The ends were cut back, 5 bases at V and 5 bases at J, with 18 bases in the middle.

The sample holds many counts of this clonotype. The CDR3 loop reads CSDPPQVIEQFF. CDR3 coding DNA: TGCAGTGATCCGCCTCAGGTGATTGAGCAGTTCTTC. The chain joins TRBV20-1 to TRBJ2-1; no clear D gene. V lost 7 bases and J 9 bases, leaving 16 bases between the germline ends. The CDR3 consists of 12 residues. Germline V gene sequence: CDR1 DFQATT, CDR2 SNEGSKA (reference sequence).

This clonotype was picked up many times. The V and J genes are TRBV20-1 and TRBJ2-2; TRBD1 or TRBD2 may be the D gene (5 bases each). Germline V lookup: CDR1 DFQATT, CDR2 SNEGSKA (reference sequence). V lost 5 bases to trimming and J lost 5 bases, with 18 bases between them. CDR3 size: 15 residues. The CDR3 DNA reads TGCAGTGCTCCCCGACGGGGACCGACAACCGGGGAGCTGTTTTTT. It translates to CSAPRRGPTTGELFF.

V and J are TRBV6-5 and TRBJ2-3, with 8 bases fitting TRBD2. Germline assignment: CDR1 MNHEY and CDR2 SVGAGI. After removal of 6 bases from V and 0 bases from J, the junction contained 8 bases not matched to a gene. CDR3 size: 16 residues. The CDR3, as DNA: TGTGCCAGCAGAAACCCCTTAGCGGGAAGCACAGATACGCAGTATTTT. Its protein is CASRNPLAGSTDTQYF.

There are many counts of this clonotype. The chain links TRBV25-1 to TRBJ2-5, with D tentatively TRBD2 (5 bases). Trimming stripped 5 bases from V and 5 bases from J, with 9 bases between. This CDR3 has 12 amino acids. Germline assignment: CDR1 MGHDK and CDR2 SYGVNS. The CDR3 coding sequence is TGTGCCAGCAGTCGGGGTTCGGAGACCCAGTACTTC. Its protein is CASSRGSETQYF. Full variable domain (outside the CDR3, taken from reference TRBV25-1 and TRBJ2-5): EADIYQTPRYLVIGTGKKITLECSQTMGHDKMYWYQQDPGMELHLIHYSYGVNSTEKGDLSSESTVSRIRTEHFPLTLESARPSHTSQYLCASSRGSETQYFGPGTRLLVL.

This clonotype was recorded many times. The J gene is TRBJ2-6, the V gene TRBV12-3 or TRBV12-4; TRBD1 agrees at 8 bases. This CDR3 is 18 amino acids long. V was clipped by 3 bases and J by 1 base; unmatched bases: 8. CDR3 residues: CASSLRGRGRSGANVLTF. CDR3 nucleotide sequence: TGTGCCAGCAGTTTGAGGGGCAGGGGGCGGTCTGGGGCCAACGTCCTGACTTTC.

This clonotype was seen at least ten times. The chain is built from TRBV6-1 and TRBJ2-7, with D perhaps TRBD2 (6 bases). This CDR3 spans 14 amino acids. Germline V gene sequence: CDR1 MNHNS, CDR2 SASEGT. Trimming cost V 1 base and J 2 bases, with 9 bases left between them. The CDR3 region has the DNA TGTGCCAGCAGTGAAGGTGGAGGGCCCTACGAGCAGTACTTC. Translated: CASSEGGGPYEQYF.